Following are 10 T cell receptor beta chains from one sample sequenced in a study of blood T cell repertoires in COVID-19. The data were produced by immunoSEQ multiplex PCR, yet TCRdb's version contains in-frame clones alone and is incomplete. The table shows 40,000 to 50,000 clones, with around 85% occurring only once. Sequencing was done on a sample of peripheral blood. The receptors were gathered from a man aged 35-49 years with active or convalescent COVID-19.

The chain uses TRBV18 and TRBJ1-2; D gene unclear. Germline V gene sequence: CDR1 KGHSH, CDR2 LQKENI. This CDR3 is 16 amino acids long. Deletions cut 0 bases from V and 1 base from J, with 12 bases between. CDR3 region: CASSPPSSGSNYGYTF. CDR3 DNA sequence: TGTGCCAGCTCACCACCAAGTTCAGGAAGTAACTATGGCTACACCTTC.

The CDR3 loop reads CASSPPSRTDTQYF. In nucleotides, the CDR3 is TGTGCCAGCAGCCCCCCTAGCCGGACAGATACGCAGTATTTT. The J gene is TRBJ2-3, the V gene TRBV5-4; weak D call: TRBD2 (5 bases). The CDR3 totals 14 residues. Germline-derived CDR1 and CDR2 are SGHNT and YYREEE (reference sequence). Trimming cost V 4 bases and J 3 bases, with 12 bases left between them.

The CDR3 here is CASSVGGSGETQYF. The CDR3 DNA reads TGTGCCAGCAGCGTAGGTGGTAGCGGGGAGACCCAGTACTTC. The chain recombines TRBV9 with TRBJ2-5, with TRBD2 matching 7 bases. Germline lookup yields CDR1 SGDLS and CDR2 YYNGEE. V was pared by 0 bases and J by 5 bases, with 4 bases of the junction left unmatched. This CDR3 region has 14 residues.

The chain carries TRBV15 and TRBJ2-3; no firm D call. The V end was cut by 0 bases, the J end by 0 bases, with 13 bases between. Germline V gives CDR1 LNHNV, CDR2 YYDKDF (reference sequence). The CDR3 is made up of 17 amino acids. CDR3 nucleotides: TGTGCCACCAGCAGAGATATGATGGAGACTAGCACAGATACGCAGTATTTT. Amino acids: CATSRDMMETSTDTQYF.

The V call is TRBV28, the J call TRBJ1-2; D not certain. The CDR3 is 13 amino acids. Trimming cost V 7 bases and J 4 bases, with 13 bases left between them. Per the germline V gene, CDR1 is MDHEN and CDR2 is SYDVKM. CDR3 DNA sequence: TGTGCCAGCATCCTCGGGGATTTCTATGGCTACACCTTC. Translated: CASILGDFYGYTF.

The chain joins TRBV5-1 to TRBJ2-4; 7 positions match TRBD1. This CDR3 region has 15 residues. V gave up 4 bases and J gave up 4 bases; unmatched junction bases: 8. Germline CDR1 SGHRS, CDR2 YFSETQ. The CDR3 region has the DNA TGCGCCAGCAGCCGAACCGGGACAGAAAAAAACATTCAGTACTTC. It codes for CASSRTGTEKNIQYF.

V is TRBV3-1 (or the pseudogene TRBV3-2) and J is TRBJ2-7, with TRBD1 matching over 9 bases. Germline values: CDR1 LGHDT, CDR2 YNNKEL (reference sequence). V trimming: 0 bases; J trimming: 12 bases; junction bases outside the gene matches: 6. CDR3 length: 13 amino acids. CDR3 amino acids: CASSQETNRGRYF. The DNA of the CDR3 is TGTGCCAGCAGCCAAGAAACAAACAGGGGGCGGTACTTC.

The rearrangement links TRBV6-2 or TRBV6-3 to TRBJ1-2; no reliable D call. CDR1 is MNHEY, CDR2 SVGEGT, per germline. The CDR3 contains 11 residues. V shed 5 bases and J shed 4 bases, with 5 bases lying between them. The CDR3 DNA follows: TGTGCCAGCAGTGACATCTATGGCTACACCTTC. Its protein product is CASSDIYGYTF.

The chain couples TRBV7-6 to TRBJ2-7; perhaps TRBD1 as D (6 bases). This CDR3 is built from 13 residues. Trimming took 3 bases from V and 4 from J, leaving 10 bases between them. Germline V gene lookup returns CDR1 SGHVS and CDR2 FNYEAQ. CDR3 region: CASSLEDSYEQYF. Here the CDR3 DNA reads TGTGCCAGCAGCTTGGAGGACAGTTACGAGCAGTACTTC.

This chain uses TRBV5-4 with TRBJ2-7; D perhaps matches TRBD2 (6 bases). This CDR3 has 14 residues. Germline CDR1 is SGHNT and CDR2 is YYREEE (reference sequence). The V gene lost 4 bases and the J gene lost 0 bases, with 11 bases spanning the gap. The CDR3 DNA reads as TGTGCCAGCAGCCCCGGGGGAAGCTCCTACGAGCAGTACTTC. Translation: CASSPGGSSYEQYF.